Listed below are T cell receptor beta chains from one sample, sequenced in a study of blood T cell repertoires in COVID-19. Some clones are missing from TCRdb's copy, which holds only in-frame ones; the method was immunoSEQ multiplex PCR. This sample has a few hundred thousand clones, with 70% to 90% found just once. Sample: peripheral blood. The receptors stem from a woman under 40 with COVID-19, enrolled during active disease. CDR3s include the opening cysteine and the closing phenylalanine or tryptophan. Fields, in order: CDR3 DNA, CDR3 protein, V gene, J gene, clone size, D gene. D genes are given only for firm matches. Expanded clones get a size class; other rows say once, few or many, or leave the size out.

cdr3_nt: TGTGCCAGCAGCAAATTTAGGGGTCTAAACACTGAAGCTTTCTTT
cdr3_aa: CASSKFRGLNTEAFF
v_call: TRBV21-1
j_call: TRBJ1-1
clone_size: .
d_call: .

cdr3_nt: TGTGCCAGCAGCTTTGAAGACAGGGCTAACTATGGCTACACCTTC
cdr3_aa: CASSFEDRANYGYTF
v_call: TRBV7-9
j_call: TRBJ1-2
clone_size: once
d_call: TRBD1

cdr3_nt: TGTGCCAGCAGCTTGGCGACTAGCGGGCGGGGGGAGACCCAGTACTTC
cdr3_aa: CASSLATSGRGETQYF
v_call: TRBV7-9
j_call: TRBJ2-5
clone_size: .
d_call: TRBD2

cdr3_nt: TGTGCCAGCAGCTCTTCCACCGGGCAGGGGGTTTTCTACGAGCAGTACTTC
cdr3_aa: CASSSSTGQGVFYEQYF
v_call: TRBV5-6
j_call: TRBJ2-7
clone_size: .
d_call: TRBD1

cdr3_nt: TGTGCCAGCAGCTTGACAAGTTTGAGCTATGGCTACACCTTC
cdr3_aa: CASSLTSLSYGYTF
v_call: TRBV7-2
j_call: TRBJ1-2
clone_size: .
d_call: .

cdr3_nt: TGTGCCAGCAGTTTCGCGGGGTGGAATTCACCCCTCCACTTT
cdr3_aa: CASSFAGWNSPLHF
v_call: TRBV28
j_call: TRBJ1-6
clone_size: .
d_call: .

cdr3_nt: TGTGCCAGCAGTTTATCGTTTTTGAGGGGACAGGGCAGCGGGGAGCTGTTTTTT
cdr3_aa: CASSLSFLRGQGSGELFF
v_call: TRBV27
j_call: TRBJ2-2
clone_size: .
d_call: TRBD1

cdr3_nt: TGTGCCAGCAGTGACCGGGGGAGCTACGAGCAGTACTTC
cdr3_aa: CASSDRGSYEQYF
v_call: TRBV6-1
j_call: TRBJ2-7
clone_size: .
d_call: .

cdr3_nt: TGTGCCAGCCTATCAAACAGGGGGCTGAGAGGAGAGACCCAGTACTTC
cdr3_aa: CASLSNRGLRGETQYF
v_call: TRBV5-6
j_call: TRBJ2-5
clone_size: .
d_call: TRBD1

cdr3_nt: TGTGCCAGTAGTATAGCAGGGGGCGCCTACAATGAGCAGTTCTTC
cdr3_aa: CASSIAGGAYNEQFF
v_call: TRBV19
j_call: TRBJ2-1
clone_size: .
d_call: TRBD1

cdr3_nt: TGTGCCAGCAGCCCAGCCCGGGTCTCTCGAGCTTTCTTT
cdr3_aa: CASSPARVSRAFF
v_call: TRBV14
j_call: TRBJ1-1
clone_size: .
d_call: .

cdr3_nt: TGCAGCGTTGAGACAGGGGCATCTGGAAACACCATATATTTT
cdr3_aa: CSVETGASGNTIYF
v_call: TRBV29-1
j_call: TRBJ1-3
clone_size: .
d_call: TRBD1

cdr3_nt: TGTGCCAGCAGCATCCGAGGGACTGGAAACACCATATATTTT
cdr3_aa: CASSIRGTGNTIYF
v_call: TRBV11-3
j_call: TRBJ1-3
clone_size: .
d_call: .

cdr3_nt: TGTGCCACAACAGGCAACACTGAAGCTTTCTTT
cdr3_aa: CATTGNTEAFF
v_call: TRBV2
j_call: TRBJ1-1
clone_size: .
d_call: .

cdr3_nt: TGTGCCAGCAGTTTAGGCGGGGCGGGGTACGGGGATTCACCCCTCCACTTT
cdr3_aa: CASSLGGAGYGDSPLHF
v_call: TRBV28
j_call: TRBJ1-6
clone_size: .
d_call: .

cdr3_nt: TGCAGCGTGGACAGGTTCAACACTGAAGCTTTCTTT
cdr3_aa: CSVDRFNTEAFF
v_call: TRBV29-1
j_call: TRBJ1-1
clone_size: few
d_call: TRBD1

cdr3_nt: TGTGCCAGCAGTTTGACAGGGAGCAATCAGCCCCAGCATTTT
cdr3_aa: CASSLTGSNQPQHF
v_call: TRBV2
j_call: TRBJ1-5
clone_size: .
d_call: TRBD1

cdr3_nt: TGTGCCAGCTCACGGACTAGCGGGGAGCTGTTTTTT
cdr3_aa: CASSRTSGELFF
v_call: TRBV18
j_call: TRBJ2-2
clone_size: once
d_call: TRBD2

cdr3_nt: TGTGCCAGCAGCGTAGGGGGAGGGAACACCGGGGAGCTGTTTTTT
cdr3_aa: CASSVGGGNTGELFF
v_call: TRBV9
j_call: TRBJ2-2
clone_size: .
d_call: .

cdr3_nt: TGTGCCAGCAGCTTAGTGGTTTTGGGAGGGATCGGAGTAGCCAAAAACATTCAGTACTTC
cdr3_aa: CASSLVVLGGIGVAKNIQYF
v_call: TRBV7-7
j_call: TRBJ2-4
clone_size: .
d_call: TRBD2

cdr3_nt: TGTGCCAGCAGCGGATCCGGGACAGGGGGACTCTATGGCTACACCTTC
cdr3_aa: CASSGSGTGGLYGYTF
v_call: TRBV7-8
j_call: TRBJ1-2
clone_size: once
d_call: TRBD1

cdr3_nt: TGTGCCAGCAGCCTCAGGGGACTAAATCAGCCCCAGCATTTT
cdr3_aa: CASSLRGLNQPQHF
v_call: TRBV6-2/TRBV6-3
j_call: TRBJ1-5
clone_size: .
d_call: .

cdr3_nt: TGCGCCAGCAGCCAAGGACAGGGGAGCCCCTACGAGCAGTACTTC
cdr3_aa: CASSQGQGSPYEQYF
v_call: TRBV4-1
j_call: TRBJ2-7
clone_size: .
d_call: TRBD1

cdr3_nt: TGTGCCAGCAGCTTAGCTGGACTAGCGGGGGGGCCTAGAGATACGCAGTATTTT
cdr3_aa: CASSLAGLAGGPRDTQYF
v_call: TRBV7-8
j_call: TRBJ2-3
clone_size: few
d_call: TRBD2

cdr3_nt: TGCGCCAGCAGCGAAACAGGGATGGGATATCAGCCCCAGCATTTT
cdr3_aa: CASSETGMGYQPQHF
v_call: TRBV5-1
j_call: TRBJ1-5
clone_size: .
d_call: .

cdr3_nt: TGTGCCAGCAGTGAATTCGCGGCCGACTATGGCTACACCTTC
cdr3_aa: CASSEFAADYGYTF
v_call: TRBV2
j_call: TRBJ1-2
clone_size: .
d_call: .

cdr3_nt: TGTGCCAGTAGTATTGCGGGACGCGCGTTCTACGAGCAGTACTTC
cdr3_aa: CASSIAGRAFYEQYF
v_call: TRBV19
j_call: TRBJ2-7
clone_size: .
d_call: .

cdr3_nt: TGTGCCAGCAGTGAACGGCCCTCAGGGGACGAGCAGTACTTC
cdr3_aa: CASSERPSGDEQYF
v_call: TRBV6-1
j_call: TRBJ2-7
clone_size: .
d_call: .

cdr3_nt: TGTGCCAGCAGTTACTCGTCAGGGTGGGAGACCCAGTACTTC
cdr3_aa: CASSYSSGWETQYF
v_call: TRBV6-5
j_call: TRBJ2-5
clone_size: .
d_call: .

cdr3_nt: TGCGCCAGCAGTGAGTCAGGGGTGCCTAATGAAAAACTGTTTTTT
cdr3_aa: CASSESGVPNEKLFF
v_call: TRBV10-2
j_call: TRBJ1-4
clone_size: once
d_call: .

cdr3_nt: TGTGCCAGCAGCTTAACTGGGGGCGTCGGCGGGGAGCTGTTTTTT
cdr3_aa: CASSLTGGVGGELFF
v_call: TRBV7-3
j_call: TRBJ2-2
clone_size: .
d_call: .

cdr3_nt: TGTGCCATCAGTGAGGGACAGGGCTTTTATGGCTACACCTTC
cdr3_aa: CAISEGQGFYGYTF
v_call: TRBV10-3
j_call: TRBJ1-2
clone_size: .
d_call: TRBD1

cdr3_nt: TGTGCCAGCAGTGAAGGAGGGGAGACCCAGTACTTC
cdr3_aa: CASSEGGETQYF
v_call: TRBV2
j_call: TRBJ2-5
clone_size: .
d_call: .

cdr3_nt: TGCGCCAGCAGCCAAAGACAGGGTAGTTCACCCCTCCACTTT
cdr3_aa: CASSQRQGSSPLHF
v_call: TRBV4-1
j_call: TRBJ1-6
clone_size: once
d_call: TRBD1

cdr3_nt: TGTGCCAGTAGTTCCCCAGGGGCGGAAAAATATAATTCACCCCTCCACTTT
cdr3_aa: CASSSPGAEKYNSPLHF
v_call: TRBV19
j_call: TRBJ1-6
clone_size: .
d_call: .

cdr3_nt: TGTGCCAGCAGTCCTACTGGAACAGGGGGCGTCGGACAGCCCCAGCATTTT
cdr3_aa: CASSPTGTGGVGQPQHF
v_call: TRBV28
j_call: TRBJ1-5
clone_size: once
d_call: TRBD1

cdr3_nt: TGCAGCGCCAGTATGCCCGGCGGCGAGCAGTACTTC
cdr3_aa: CSASMPGGEQYF
v_call: TRBV20-1
j_call: TRBJ2-7
clone_size: .
d_call: .

cdr3_nt: TGTGCCAGCAGTCTGGGACAACCGAACTATGGCTACACCTTC
cdr3_aa: CASSLGQPNYGYTF
v_call: TRBV9
j_call: TRBJ1-2
clone_size: .
d_call: .

cdr3_nt: TGTGCCAGCAGCTTAGAGAGCTCCTACAATGAGCAGTTCTTC
cdr3_aa: CASSLESSYNEQFF
v_call: TRBV11-2
j_call: TRBJ2-1
clone_size: .
d_call: .

cdr3_nt: TGTGCCAGCTCACCACCGGGACTAGCGGGGATCGGGGAGACCCAGTACTTC
cdr3_aa: CASSPPGLAGIGETQYF
v_call: TRBV18
j_call: TRBJ2-5
clone_size: .
d_call: TRBD2

cdr3_nt: TGTGCCTCCGGGACAGGGTGGACCGGGGAGCTGTTTTTT
cdr3_aa: CASGTGWTGELFF
v_call: TRBV2
j_call: TRBJ2-2
clone_size: few
d_call: TRBD1

cdr3_nt: TGTGCCATCACTTCGACAGGGCTAGGCACTGAAGCTTTCTTT
cdr3_aa: CAITSTGLGTEAFF
v_call: TRBV10-3
j_call: TRBJ1-1
clone_size: .
d_call: TRBD1

cdr3_nt: TGCAGCGTATATCCAGGGCCGGGGAACACTGAAGCTTTCTTT
cdr3_aa: CSVYPGPGNTEAFF
v_call: TRBV29-1
j_call: TRBJ1-1
clone_size: .
d_call: .

cdr3_nt: TGTGCCAGCAGCTTCCGGGACAGGGGCAGAAACACCATATATTTT
cdr3_aa: CASSFRDRGRNTIYF
v_call: TRBV9
j_call: TRBJ1-3
clone_size: .
d_call: TRBD1

cdr3_nt: TGCGCCAGCAGCTTGGGATCCGGCCAGCGCAATTCACCCCTCCACTTT
cdr3_aa: CASSLGSGQRNSPLHF
v_call: TRBV5-1
j_call: TRBJ1-6
clone_size: .
d_call: .

cdr3_nt: TGTGCCAGTAGTATATCGGCAGGGGTGAACACTGAAGCTTTCTTT
cdr3_aa: CASSISAGVNTEAFF
v_call: TRBV19
j_call: TRBJ1-1
clone_size: .
d_call: .

cdr3_nt: TGTGCCAGCAGTGAATTCCAGGGGGCCCAGTATTTT
cdr3_aa: CASSEFQGAQYF
v_call: TRBV2
j_call: TRBJ2-3
clone_size: once
d_call: TRBD1

cdr3_nt: TGCGCCAGCAGCTTGGAAAAAGCACAGGGTATGGACGCGGTGAGTAATTATGGCTACACCTTC
cdr3_aa: CASSLEKAQGMDAVSNYGYTF
v_call: TRBV5-1
j_call: TRBJ1-2
clone_size: .
d_call: .

cdr3_nt: TGTGCCACCGGGGCCTCCGGGAGAAGGCCCCAGCATTTT
cdr3_aa: CATGASGRRPQHF
v_call: TRBV28
j_call: TRBJ1-5
clone_size: few
d_call: .

cdr3_nt: TGTGCCAGCTCAGCCTCTCTGGGCTGGTCCTATAATTCACCCCTCCACTTT
cdr3_aa: CASSASLGWSYNSPLHF
v_call: TRBV18
j_call: TRBJ1-6
clone_size: many
d_call: .

cdr3_nt: TGCGCCAGCTGCCCGGGTGGGGCTGACTCTGGAAACACCATATATTTT
cdr3_aa: CASCPGGADSGNTIYF
v_call: TRBV5-1
j_call: TRBJ1-3
clone_size: .
d_call: .

cdr3_nt: TGCGCCAGCAGCTTGGCAGGGTCTGGAAACACCATATATTTT
cdr3_aa: CASSLAGSGNTIYF
v_call: TRBV5-1
j_call: TRBJ1-3
clone_size: once
d_call: .

cdr3_nt: TGCAGCGTTCCGGACAGAACCTATGGCTACACCTTC
cdr3_aa: CSVPDRTYGYTF
v_call: TRBV29-1
j_call: TRBJ1-2
clone_size: once
d_call: .